The rows below give T cell receptor beta chains drawn from one sample of a study of blood T cell repertoires in COVID-19. The table came from immunoSEQ multiplex PCR; TCRdb's copy has only in-frame clones and leaves some out. Here the sample spans 250,000 or so clones, approximately 92% being singletons. Sequenced material: peripheral blood. These receptors came from a woman aged 40-49 years who had recovered from COVID-19. CDR3s include the opening cysteine and the closing phenylalanine or tryptophan.

J gene	V gene	CDR3 protein
TRBJ2-2	TRBV24-1	CATQSGALNTGELFF
TRBJ1-1	TRBV2	CASRSGQRVTEAFF
TRBJ1-3	TRBV19	CASSKAGGTNTIYF
TRBJ2-3	TRBV7-8	CASSFLERESPDTQYF
TRBJ1-2	TRBV7-9	CASSESLVNYGYTF
TRBJ2-7	TRBV4-1	CASRQIDSFADEQYF
TRBJ1-1	TRBV10-3	CAISTGTGHRTEAFF
TRBJ2-1	TRBV4-3	CASSRTLAGYNEQFF
TRBJ2-1	TRBV24-1	CATSDRIYPGLAGGEQFF
TRBJ1-4	TRBV28	CASIPRGAGDEKLFF
TRBJ2-7	TRBV28	CASSFGQGSYEQYF
TRBJ2-6	TRBV12-3/TRBV12-4	CASSSGGANVLTF
TRBJ2-2	TRBV29-1	CSVEYYRGGELFF
TRBJ1-4	TRBV18	CASSPPDRVGNEKLFF
TRBJ1-1	TRBV5-6	CASSTTENTEAFF
TRBJ2-3	TRBV14	CASSQLAGATTDTQYF
TRBJ1-1	TRBV28	CASSFRQGQRHEAFF
TRBJ1-2	TRBV29-1	CSVGDSGYGYTF
TRBJ1-2	TRBV28	CASSPRYFRGVDYGYTF
TRBJ1-6	TRBV15	CATSRDRPGIGDSPLHF
TRBJ1-2	TRBV29-1	CSVEGLGQMLGYGYTF
TRBJ2-1	TRBV10-3	CAISEAASGRPNEQFF